Following are 13 T cell receptor beta chains from one sample sequenced in a study of blood T cell repertoires in COVID-19. Data came from immunoSEQ multiplex PCR; TCRdb stores just in-frame clones and leaves some out. The repertoire holds 300,000 to 400,000 clones, with roughly 90% as singletons. Specimen: PBMCs or T cells enriched from blood (not recorded which). The source of these receptors is a woman aged 30 to 39 with acute COVID-19.

The chain has TRBV2 and TRBJ2-2; TRBD2 agrees at 16 bases. Losses at the gene ends were 6 bases for V and 4 bases for J; bases not matched to a gene: 5. Germline V gene data show CDR1 as SNHLY and CDR2 as FYNNEI. The length of the CDR3 is 17 residues. The CDR3 reads CASRGTSGRGGTGELFF. CDR3 nucleotides: TGTGCCAGCAGGGGGACTAGCGGGAGGGGGGGCACCGGGGAGCTGTTTTTT.

The genes are TRBV6-2 or TRBV6-3 and TRBJ2-3; possible D gene TRBD1, 6 bases. Trimming cost V 0 bases and J 1 base, with 17 bases left between them. Per germline, CDR1 MNHEY and CDR2 SVGEGT. The CDR3 length is 18 residues. CDR3 in DNA: TGTGCCAGCAGTTACTCACGCTCCAGGGGAGTTGGCACAGATACGCAGTATTTT. Translation: CASSYSRSRGVGTDTQYF.

V is TRBV11-2 and J is TRBJ1-5; the D gene is possibly TRBD1 (5 bases). The CDR3 spans 16 residues. CDR1 is SGHAT, CDR2 FQNNGV, per germline. The germline V and J ends were trimmed by 7 bases and 2 bases, with 18 bases remaining between them. CDR3 amino acids: CASTPREDHGNQPQHF. CDR3 coding DNA: TGTGCCAGCACCCCCAGGGAGGATCATGGCAATCAGCCCCAGCATTTT.

This chain links TRBV11-2 with TRBJ2-1, with a weak D call TRBD2 (5 bases). V shed 3 bases and J shed 8 bases, with 11 bases lying between them. This CDR3 contains 13 residues. In germline, CDR1 is SGHAT, CDR2 FQNNGV. The CDR3 reads CASSLTDWYEQFF. CDR3 sequence (DNA): TGTGCCAGCAGCTTGACGGACTGGTATGAGCAGTTCTTC.

The chain uses TRBV5-1 and TRBJ2-1; TRBD1 matches 10 bases. Trimming took 5 bases from V and 3 from J; bases not matched to a gene: 5. Germline V gene data show CDR1 as SGHRS and CDR2 as YFSETQ. CDR3 length: 15 amino acids. In DNA form, the CDR3 reads TGCGCCAGCAGTGCGACAGGGGGCAACTACAATGAGCAGTTCTTC. It specifies CASSATGGNYNEQFF.

The chain carries TRBV30 and TRBJ1-6; TRBD1 matches 11 bases. Germline CDR1 is GTSNPN and CDR2 is SVGIG (reference sequence). The V gene end was trimmed by 4 bases and the J gene end by 3 bases; junction bases not matched to a gene: 8. The length of the CDR3 is 17 residues. CDR3 DNA sequence: TGTGCCTGGACCAAAGGACAGGGGGCAAACTATAATTCACCCCTCCACTTT. Its protein is CAWTKGQGANYNSPLHF.

The chain recombines TRBV5-3 with TRBJ1-6; tentatively, D is TRBD1 (5 bases). TRBV5-3 is an open reading frame whose function is uncertain. The CDR3 is 15 residues long. The V and J ends lost 4 bases and 9 bases respectively, with 17 bases between them. The CDR3 bases are TGTGCCAGAAGCCTGGGAGGAGGGGTAGGTTCACCCCTCCACTTT. The encoded protein is CARSLGGGVGSPLHF.

J is TRBJ1-1 and V is TRBV9; possibly TRBD1 for D (5 bases). The V gene lost 2 bases and the J gene lost 4 bases, with 12 bases spanning the gap. The germline CDR1 and CDR2 sequences are SGDLS and YYNGEE. This CDR3 is built from 14 residues. The CDR3 coding sequence is TGTGCCAGCAGCGTTGCAGGGTTGGCCACTGAAGCTTTCTTT. This translates into CASSVAGLATEAFF.

The chain uses TRBV29-1 and TRBJ1-1; the D gene is possibly TRBD1 (6 bases). V was clipped by 2 bases and J by 7 bases, with 17 bases between them. CDR3 length: 14 residues. Looked up from germline, CDR1 is SQVTM and CDR2 is ANQGSEA. The CDR3 region is CSVELPPRGNEAFF. CDR3 nucleotides: TGCAGCGTTGAATTACCGCCCAGGGGTAATGAAGCTTTCTTT. The full variable domain, completed using reference TRBV29-1 and TRBJ1-1, is SAVISQKPSRDICQRGTSLTIQCQVDSQVTMMFWYRQQPGQSLTLIATANQGSEATYESGFVIDKFPISRPNLTFSTLTVSNMSPEDSSIYLCSVELPPRGNEAFFGQGTRLTVV.

This clone was found a few times. The rearrangement joins TRBV6-5 to TRBJ1-5; a weak D match, TRBD1 (6 bases). V lost 6 bases and J lost 4, with 10 bases in between. The CDR3 is 13 residues long. The V gene's germline CDR1 is MNHEY and CDR2 SVGAGI. The DNA for the CDR3 is TGTGCCAGCAGGGGGGCCCAGAATCAGCCCCAGCATTTT. Translating gives CASRGAQNQPQHF.

This chain links TRBV7-9 with TRBJ2-7, with 7 bases that match TRBD1. There are 14 residues in the CDR3. CDR1 and CDR2 (germline): SEHNR, FQNEAQ (reference sequence). With 1 base clipped from V and 6 bases from J, the junction kept 6 bases outside the gene matches. CDR3 in DNA: TGTGCCAGCAGCTTAGAGGGGACAGTGGCCGAGCAGTACTTC. Amino acid sequence: CASSLEGTVAEQYF.

The rearrangement joins TRBV6-7 to TRBJ2-7; 9 bases map to TRBD1. TRBV6-7 is known as an ORF, though its function is uncertain. V dropped 6 bases and J dropped 0; count of bases not matched to a gene: 6. This CDR3 region has 15 residues. The CDR3 loop reads CASSLPTGGSYEQYF. The CDR3 nucleotides read TGTGCCAGCAGCCTACCGACAGGGGGCTCCTACGAGCAGTACTTC.

V usage is TRBV3-1 (or the pseudogene TRBV3-2) and J usage is TRBJ1-1, with 7 bases matching TRBD1. Germline V lookup: CDR1 LGHDT, CDR2 YNNKEL (reference sequence). With V trimmed by 1 base and J by 5 bases, 13 bases remained unmatched. The CDR3 extends over 17 amino acids. The CDR3 DNA reads as TGTGCCAGCAGCCAAGGGGGGTTAGGGGGCGGTGGTACTGAAGCTTTCTTT. It is translated as CASSQGGLGGGGTEAFF.